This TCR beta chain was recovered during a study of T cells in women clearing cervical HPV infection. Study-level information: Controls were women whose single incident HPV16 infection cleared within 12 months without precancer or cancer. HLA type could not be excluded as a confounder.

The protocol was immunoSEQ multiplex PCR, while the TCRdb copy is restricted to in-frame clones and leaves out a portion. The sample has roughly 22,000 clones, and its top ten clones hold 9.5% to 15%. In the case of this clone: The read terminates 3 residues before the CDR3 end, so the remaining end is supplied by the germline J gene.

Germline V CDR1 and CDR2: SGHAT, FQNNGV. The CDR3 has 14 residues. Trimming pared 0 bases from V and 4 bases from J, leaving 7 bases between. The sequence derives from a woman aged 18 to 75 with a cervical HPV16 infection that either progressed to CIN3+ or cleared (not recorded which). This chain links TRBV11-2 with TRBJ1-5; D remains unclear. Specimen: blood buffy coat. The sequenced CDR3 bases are TGTGCCAGCAGCTTAGAGGCGGCGAATCAGCCC. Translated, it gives CASSLEAANQP. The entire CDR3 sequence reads CASSLEAANQPQHF.